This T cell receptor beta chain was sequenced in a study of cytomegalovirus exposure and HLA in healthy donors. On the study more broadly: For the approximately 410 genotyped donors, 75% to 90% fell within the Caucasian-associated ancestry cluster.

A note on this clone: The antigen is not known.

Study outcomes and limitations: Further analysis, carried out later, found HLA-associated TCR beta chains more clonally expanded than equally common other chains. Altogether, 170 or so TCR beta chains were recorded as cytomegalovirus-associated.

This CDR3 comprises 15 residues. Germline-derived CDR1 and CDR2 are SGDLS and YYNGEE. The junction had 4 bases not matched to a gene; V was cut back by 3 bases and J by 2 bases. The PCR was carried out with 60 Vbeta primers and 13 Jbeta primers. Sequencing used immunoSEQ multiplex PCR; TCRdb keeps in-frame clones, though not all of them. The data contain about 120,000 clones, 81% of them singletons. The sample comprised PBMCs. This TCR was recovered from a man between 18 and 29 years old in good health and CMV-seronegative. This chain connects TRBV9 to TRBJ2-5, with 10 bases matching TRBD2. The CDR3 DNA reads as TGTGCCAGCAGCGCGGGACTAGCGTCTCAAGAGACCCAGTACTTC. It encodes CASSAGLASQETQYF.